The entry that follows covers one T cell receptor (beta chain) sequence. As yet, its antigen is unknown. Naive CD8 cells lacked CD45RO, underwent positive selection for CCR7 and left out terminally differentiated effector memory CD45RA+ cells. This sample stems from a study of shared clonotypes between healthy human individuals. In the study overall: Each donor's CD8 memory used one plate, CD8 naive two, each CD4 subset three.

Running of the assay took place at deep level. Data came from immunoSEQ multiplex PCR; TCRdb stores just in-frame clones and leaves some out. Of roughly 2,000,000 clones detected, approximately 95% appear once; the ten largest clones hold more than 0.9%. V lost 1 base and J 1 base, leaving 14 bases between the germline ends. Germline-derived CDR1 and CDR2 are LGHNA and YSLEER. The length of the CDR3 is 16 residues. Study-wide results and caveats: For naive CD4 cells, approximately 4.8% of clonotypes were shared across a handful of donors.

Material: naive CD8+ T cells sorted from blood. V and J are TRBV4-3 and TRBJ2-7, with unresolved D. The receptor's source is a man aged 18 to 30 in good health. The DNA for the CDR3 is TGCGCCAGCAGCCAAGCCTGGGTGGACGGATCCTACGAGCAGTACTTC. Translation: CASSQAWVDGSYEQYF.